Listed below are T cell receptor beta chains from one sample, sequenced in a study of blood T cell repertoires in COVID-19. The protocol was immunoSEQ multiplex PCR, while the TCRdb copy is restricted to in-frame clones and leaves out a portion. The repertoire consists of around 160,000 clones, with just over 85% occurring once and the leading ten covering roughly 8.2%. Sequencing was carried out using peripheral blood. These receptors originate from a man aged 55 to 70 with acute or convalescent COVID-19. The CDR3 runs from the conserved cysteine through the conserved F or W. A D gene is named only where the DNA matches it firmly. The size entry is marked missing in some rows and otherwise reads once, few, many or a size class.

V gene: TRBV18
J gene: TRBJ2-1
CDR3 length: 15
clone size: .
D gene: TRBD1
CDR3 DNA: TGTGCCAGCTCCCCGACAGGACAGGGGAACAATGAGCAGTTCTTC
CDR3 protein: CASSPTGQGNNEQFF

V gene: TRBV29-1
J gene: TRBJ2-7
CDR3 length: 12
clone size: .
D gene: TRBD2
CDR3 DNA: TGCAGCGCCCGGGGGGGGGCCAGGGAGCAGTACTTC
CDR3 protein: CSARGGAREQYF

V gene: TRBV19
J gene: TRBJ1-5
CDR3 length: 14
clone size: .
D gene: TRBD1
CDR3 DNA: TGTGCCAGTAGTCTGGACAGGTACAATCAGCCCCAGCATTTT
CDR3 protein: CASSLDRYNQPQHF

V gene: TRBV3-1/TRBV3-2
J gene: TRBJ1-2
CDR3 length: 17
clone size: once
D gene: TRBD1
CDR3 DNA: TGTGCCAGCAGCCAACGCCGGACAGGGATTAGCGGCTATGGCTACACCTTC
CDR3 protein: CASSQRRTGISGYGYTF

V gene: TRBV9
J gene: TRBJ1-2
CDR3 length: 15
clone size: .
D gene: .
CDR3 DNA: TGTGCCAGCAGCGCCCGAGGGACTTCTTCATTTGGCTACACCTTC
CDR3 protein: CASSARGTSSFGYTF

V gene: TRBV5-1
J gene: TRBJ1-1
CDR3 length: 13
clone size: .
D gene: .
CDR3 DNA: TGCGCCAGCAGTCGAGAGGATGGCACTGAAGCTTTCTTT
CDR3 protein: CASSREDGTEAFF

V gene: TRBV21-1
J gene: TRBJ2-5
CDR3 length: 17
clone size: .
D gene: .
CDR3 DNA: TGTGCCAGCAGCAAGGTTGTGCTAGCGGGAGGGCGGGAGACCCAGTACTTC
CDR3 protein: CASSKVVLAGGRETQYF

V gene: TRBV28
J gene: TRBJ1-2
CDR3 length: 11
clone size: .
D gene: .
CDR3 DNA: TGTGCCAGCTCCGTTCGAACACGCTACACCTTC
CDR3 protein: CASSVRTRYTF

V gene: TRBV28
J gene: TRBJ1-1
CDR3 length: 14
clone size: .
D gene: .
CDR3 DNA: TGTGCCAGCAGTTTTGTATCGGCGGGCACTGAAGCTTTCTTT
CDR3 protein: CASSFVSAGTEAFF

V gene: TRBV28
J gene: TRBJ1-2
CDR3 length: 16
clone size: .
D gene: TRBD1
CDR3 DNA: TGTGCCAGCAGTCAAGCGGGACAGGGGTTCGACTATGGCTACACCTTC
CDR3 protein: CASSQAGQGFDYGYTF

V gene: TRBV30
J gene: TRBJ1-2
CDR3 length: 13
clone size: .
D gene: TRBD1
CDR3 DNA: TGTGCCTGGACCTTACAGGGGGCACGGGGCTACACCTTC
CDR3 protein: CAWTLQGARGYTF

V gene: TRBV27
J gene: TRBJ1-5
CDR3 length: 17
clone size: .
D gene: .
CDR3 DNA: TGTGCCAGCAGTTTATCGGGGGCACAATATAACAATCAGCCCCAGCATTTT
CDR3 protein: CASSLSGAQYNNQPQHF

V gene: TRBV28
J gene: TRBJ2-3
CDR3 length: 15
clone size: .
D gene: TRBD2
CDR3 DNA: TGTGCCAGCAGGGTTGCGGGAGGGGGGGCAGATACGCAGTATTTT
CDR3 protein: CASRVAGGGADTQYF

V gene: TRBV28
J gene: TRBJ2-2
CDR3 length: 14
clone size: few
D gene: .
CDR3 DNA: TGTGCCAGCAGCCCGCTAGGGGAAATCGGGGAGCTGTTTTTT
CDR3 protein: CASSPLGEIGELFF

V gene: TRBV7-2
J gene: TRBJ2-1
CDR3 length: 17
clone size: few
D gene: TRBD2
CDR3 DNA: TGTGCCAGCATCCCAAGAACCGGGACTAGCGGGTACAATGAGCAGTTCTTC
CDR3 protein: CASIPRTGTSGYNEQFF

V gene: TRBV5-1
J gene: TRBJ2-7
CDR3 length: 13
clone size: .
D gene: .
CDR3 DNA: TGCGCCAGCAGCTTGGTAAGCCCCTACGAGCAGTACTTC
CDR3 protein: CASSLVSPYEQYF

V gene: TRBV5-8
J gene: TRBJ2-1
CDR3 length: 18
clone size: .
D gene: .
CDR3 DNA: TGTGCCAGCAGCTTGGAGGGGTTTGGGTTGAAAAACATAAATGAGCAGTTCTTC
CDR3 protein: CASSLEGFGLKNINEQFF

V gene: TRBV9
J gene: TRBJ1-3
CDR3 length: 15
clone size: .
D gene: .
CDR3 DNA: TGTGCCAGCAGCCCTCGGGACTTCTCTGGAAACACCATATATTTT
CDR3 protein: CASSPRDFSGNTIYF

V gene: TRBV9
J gene: TRBJ1-6
CDR3 length: 16
clone size: .
D gene: .
CDR3 DNA: TGTGCCAGCAGCGAAAGGGCAGGGGCCTATAATTCACCCCTCCACTTT
CDR3 protein: CASSERAGAYNSPLHF

V gene: TRBV29-1
J gene: TRBJ1-1
CDR3 length: 14
clone size: .
D gene: .
CDR3 DNA: TGCAGCGTCGTAAGAACAGGGACGAACACTGAAGCTTTCTTT
CDR3 protein: CSVVRTGTNTEAFF

V gene: TRBV2
J gene: TRBJ1-2
CDR3 length: 13
clone size: .
D gene: .
CDR3 DNA: TGTGCCACCGCCCCAGGAATTAACTATGGCTACACCTTC
CDR3 protein: CATAPGINYGYTF

V gene: TRBV2
J gene: TRBJ1-5
CDR3 length: 14
clone size: .
D gene: .
CDR3 DNA: TGTGCCAGCAGCATGGACACGCCGTATCAGCCCCAGCATTTT
CDR3 protein: CASSMDTPYQPQHF

V gene: TRBV3-1/TRBV3-2
J gene: TRBJ2-7
CDR3 length: 15
clone size: .
D gene: TRBD2
CDR3 DNA: TGTGCCAGCAGCCAAGGACTAGCGACTACCTACGAGCAGTACTTC
CDR3 protein: CASSQGLATTYEQYF

V gene: TRBV28
J gene: TRBJ2-3
CDR3 length: 14
clone size: .
D gene: .
CDR3 DNA: TGTGCCAGCAGTTTAGCAGGGGCGGTTGATACGCAGTATTTT
CDR3 protein: CASSLAGAVDTQYF

V gene: TRBV6-5
J gene: TRBJ2-5
CDR3 length: 13
clone size: .
D gene: TRBD2
CDR3 DNA: TGTGCCAGCACCTTCACTAGCGGGGAGACCCAGTACTTC
CDR3 protein: CASTFTSGETQYF

V gene: TRBV3-1/TRBV3-2
J gene: TRBJ1-5
CDR3 length: 15
clone size: .
D gene: .
CDR3 DNA: TGTGCCAGCAGCCAAGTGGGGGGGAGCAATCAGCCCCAGCATTTT
CDR3 protein: CASSQVGGSNQPQHF

V gene: TRBV19
J gene: TRBJ2-1
CDR3 length: 16
clone size: .
D gene: .
CDR3 DNA: TGTGCCAGTAGAAGCCCGGGGGACCTGAGTTACAATGAGCAGTTCTTC
CDR3 protein: CASRSPGDLSYNEQFF

V gene: TRBV28
J gene: TRBJ1-2
CDR3 length: 15
clone size: .
D gene: .
CDR3 DNA: TGTGCCAGCAGTACCCAAGGGGGTAGCGGGTTTGGCTACACCTTC
CDR3 protein: CASSTQGGSGFGYTF

V gene: TRBV2
J gene: TRBJ1-2
CDR3 length: 13
clone size: .
D gene: TRBD1
CDR3 DNA: TGTGCCAGCAGTGGACAGGGCCTCTATGGCTACACCTTC
CDR3 protein: CASSGQGLYGYTF

V gene: TRBV24-1
J gene: TRBJ1-4
CDR3 length: 15
clone size: .
D gene: .
CDR3 DNA: TGTGCCACCAGTTCGACCCAGGGCCAAAATGAAAAACTGTTTTTT
CDR3 protein: CATSSTQGQNEKLFF

V gene: TRBV10-2
J gene: TRBJ2-5
CDR3 length: 19
clone size: .
D gene: TRBD2
CDR3 DNA: TGCGCCAGCAGTGAGTCGGGTCTAGCGGGAGGGCGGAGGCAAGAGACCCAGTACTTC
CDR3 protein: CASSESGLAGGRRQETQYF

V gene: TRBV28
J gene: TRBJ1-1
CDR3 length: 13
clone size: .
D gene: .
CDR3 DNA: TGTGCCAGCAGTATACCCCAGGGTACTGAAGCTTTCTTT
CDR3 protein: CASSIPQGTEAFF

V gene: TRBV4-2
J gene: TRBJ1-4
CDR3 length: 16
clone size: .
D gene: .
CDR3 DNA: TGTGCCAGCAGCTCCTGGCCTATGGGGACATCAGAAAAACTGTTTTTT
CDR3 protein: CASSSWPMGTSEKLFF

V gene: TRBV4-1
J gene: TRBJ2-2
CDR3 length: 16
clone size: .
D gene: TRBD1
CDR3 DNA: TGCGCCAGCTCTAGAGGGACAGGGGCTGACACCGGGGAGCTGTTTTTT
CDR3 protein: CASSRGTGADTGELFF

V gene: TRBV7-3
J gene: TRBJ1-2
CDR3 length: 13
clone size: .
D gene: .
CDR3 DNA: TGTGCCAGCAGCTTAACCGGGGGCTATGGCTACACCTTC
CDR3 protein: CASSLTGGYGYTF

V gene: TRBV18
J gene: TRBJ1-2
CDR3 length: 13
clone size: .
D gene: .
CDR3 DNA: TGTGCCAGCTCACAGGGAGATAACTATGGCTACACCTTC
CDR3 protein: CASSQGDNYGYTF

V gene: TRBV5-4
J gene: TRBJ2-2
CDR3 length: 15
clone size: once
D gene: TRBD1
CDR3 DNA: TGTGCCAGCAGCGGCCGGGACAGGGATACCGGGGAGCTGTTTTTT
CDR3 protein: CASSGRDRDTGELFF

V gene: TRBV19
J gene: TRBJ1-5
CDR3 length: 15
clone size: once
D gene: .
CDR3 DNA: TGTGCCAGTAGTATATATCACGAGAGCAATCAGCCCCAGCATTTT
CDR3 protein: CASSIYHESNQPQHF

V gene: TRBV5-1
J gene: TRBJ2-3
CDR3 length: 16
clone size: .
D gene: TRBD2
CDR3 DNA: TGCGCCAGCAGCTTGTTAGGGGCGGGAGACGCAGATACGCAGTATTTT
CDR3 protein: CASSLLGAGDADTQYF

V gene: TRBV7-9
J gene: TRBJ1-2
CDR3 length: 14
clone size: .
D gene: .
CDR3 DNA: TGTGCCAGCAGCGAGTGGGGAGCAGGTGGTGGCTACACCTTC
CDR3 protein: CASSEWGAGGGYTF

V gene: TRBV7-9
J gene: TRBJ2-4
CDR3 length: 15
clone size: once
D gene: TRBD1
CDR3 DNA: TGTGCCAGCAGTTACTACAGGGGCACCAAAAACATTCAGTACTTC
CDR3 protein: CASSYYRGTKNIQYF

V gene: TRBV7-9
J gene: TRBJ1-1
CDR3 length: 13
clone size: .
D gene: .
CDR3 DNA: TGTGCCAGCAGCTTAGTCCAGGGCACTGAAGCTTTCTTT
CDR3 protein: CASSLVQGTEAFF

V gene: TRBV4-1
J gene: TRBJ2-3
CDR3 length: 16
clone size: .
D gene: .
CDR3 DNA: TGCGCCAGCAGCCAAGGAACGGGTGGGACTGTTGATACGCAGTATTTT
CDR3 protein: CASSQGTGGTVDTQYF

V gene: TRBV19
J gene: TRBJ1-6
CDR3 length: 15
clone size: .
D gene: .
CDR3 DNA: TGTGCCAGTAGTCGGGACTCCGAGGCCAATTCACCCCTCCACTTT
CDR3 protein: CASSRDSEANSPLHF

V gene: TRBV27
J gene: TRBJ2-1
CDR3 length: 16
clone size: .
D gene: TRBD2
CDR3 DNA: TGTGCCAGCAGCAACACGGGACTACCAGGGTTGAATGAGCAGTTCTTC
CDR3 protein: CASSNTGLPGLNEQFF

V gene: TRBV6-1
J gene: TRBJ2-3
CDR3 length: 14
clone size: .
D gene: .
CDR3 DNA: TGTGCCAGCAGTGACCCCTATCCGGGAGATACGCAGTATTTT
CDR3 protein: CASSDPYPGDTQYF

V gene: TRBV3-1/TRBV3-2
J gene: TRBJ2-5
CDR3 length: 14
clone size: .
D gene: .
CDR3 DNA: TGTGCCAGCAGCCAAGAAGCGGGCGGAGAGACCCAGTACTTC
CDR3 protein: CASSQEAGGETQYF

V gene: TRBV6-5
J gene: TRBJ1-2
CDR3 length: 13
clone size: .
D gene: .
CDR3 DNA: TGTGCCAGCAGCCTCTCCCTGCTGCGGGGCTACACCTTC
CDR3 protein: CASSLSLLRGYTF

V gene: TRBV27
J gene: TRBJ2-1
CDR3 length: 15
clone size: .
D gene: TRBD2
CDR3 DNA: TGTGCCAGCAGTCAAAGGACTAGCGGGAGGGGTGAGCAGTTCTTC
CDR3 protein: CASSQRTSGRGEQFF

V gene: TRBV7-6
J gene: TRBJ2-3
CDR3 length: 13
clone size: few
D gene: .
CDR3 DNA: TGTGCCAGCAGCTCCCCGGGGGCAGATACGCAGTATTTT
CDR3 protein: CASSSPGADTQYF

V gene: TRBV30
J gene: TRBJ2-3
CDR3 length: 17
clone size: .
D gene: TRBD2
CDR3 DNA: TGTGCCTGGAGTGTGCTAGCGGGAGAGGATATGCCAGATACGCAGTATTTT
CDR3 protein: CAWSVLAGEDMPDTQYF

V gene: TRBV15
J gene: TRBJ2-2
CDR3 length: 15
clone size: few
D gene: TRBD1
CDR3 DNA: TGTGCCACCACACAGCTCAGGGGGTTTGACGGGGAGCTGTTTTTT
CDR3 protein: CATTQLRGFDGELFF

V gene: TRBV5-1
J gene: TRBJ2-3
CDR3 length: 15
clone size: .
D gene: TRBD2
CDR3 DNA: TGCGCCAGCAGCTTGCTAGCGGGAAGCACAGATACGCAGTATTTT
CDR3 protein: CASSLLAGSTDTQYF

V gene: TRBV5-1
J gene: TRBJ2-1
CDR3 length: 15
clone size: once
D gene: TRBD2
CDR3 DNA: TGCGCCAGCAGCTTCGGTCTAGCGGATTTCAATGAGCAGTTCTTC
CDR3 protein: CASSFGLADFNEQFF

V gene: TRBV16
J gene: TRBJ1-5
CDR3 length: 15
clone size: .
D gene: .
CDR3 DNA: TGTGCCAGCAGGCGGGGGGGGACGTCGGGTCAGCCCCAGCATTTT
CDR3 protein: CASRRGGTSGQPQHF

V gene: TRBV7-8
J gene: TRBJ2-1
CDR3 length: 14
clone size: once
D gene: TRBD2
CDR3 DNA: TGTGCCAGCAGCGCTCGGGAGGGGATAGGTGAGCAGTTCTTC
CDR3 protein: CASSAREGIGEQFF

V gene: TRBV5-1
J gene: TRBJ2-3
CDR3 length: 17
clone size: .
D gene: TRBD2
CDR3 DNA: TGCGCCAGCAGCGGCGGGACTAGCGGGGCTGGCACAGATACGCAGTATTTT
CDR3 protein: CASSGGTSGAGTDTQYF

V gene: TRBV4-1
J gene: TRBJ1-1
CDR3 length: 14
clone size: once
D gene: .
CDR3 DNA: TGCGCCAGCAGCCCCAGGCTTCTGGGCACTGAAGCTTTCTTT
CDR3 protein: CASSPRLLGTEAFF

V gene: TRBV2
J gene: TRBJ1-2
CDR3 length: 13
clone size: .
D gene: .
CDR3 DNA: TGTGCCAGCAGCCTTTATACAGGGAAAACAAACACCTTC
CDR3 protein: CASSLYTGKTNTF

V gene: TRBV18
J gene: TRBJ1-6
CDR3 length: 15
clone size: .
D gene: .
CDR3 DNA: TGTGCCAGCTCACCAAAGACAGAGCGGGGATCACCCCTCCACTTT
CDR3 protein: CASSPKTERGSPLHF